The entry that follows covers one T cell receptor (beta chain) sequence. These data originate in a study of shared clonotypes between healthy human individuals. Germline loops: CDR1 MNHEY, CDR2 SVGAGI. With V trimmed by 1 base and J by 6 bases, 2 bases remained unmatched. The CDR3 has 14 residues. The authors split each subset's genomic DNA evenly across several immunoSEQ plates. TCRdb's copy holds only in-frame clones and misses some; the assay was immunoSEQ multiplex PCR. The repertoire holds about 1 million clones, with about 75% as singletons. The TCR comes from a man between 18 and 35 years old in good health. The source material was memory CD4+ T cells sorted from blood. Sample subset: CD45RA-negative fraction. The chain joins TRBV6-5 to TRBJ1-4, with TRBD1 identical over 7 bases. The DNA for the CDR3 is TGTGCCAGCAGTTACTTTGGGACAGATGAAAAACTGTTTTTT. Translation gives CASSYFGTDEKLFF.